Listed here are 5 T cell receptor beta chains from one sample, sequenced in a study of blood T cell repertoires in COVID-19. Method: immunoSEQ multiplex PCR; TCRdb's copy keeps in-frame clones and lacks some. The repertoire includes around 130,000 clones, roughly 84% of them detected once, and 8.9% sits in the top ten. Sequences were obtained from peripheral blood. The receptor source for this set is a young man with COVID-19, enrolled during active disease.

J is TRBJ2-3 and V is TRBV24-1; D is possibly TRBD2 (6 bases). CDR3 length equals 15 residues. V was trimmed by 2 bases and J by 4 bases, leaving 12 bases between them. CDR1 and CDR2 from the germline V gene are KGHDR and SFDVKD. The CDR3 spells CATSDWTKSPDTQYF. CDR3 nucleotides: TGTGCCACCAGTGATTGGACTAAATCCCCAGATACGCAGTATTTT.

The rearrangement uses TRBV11-1 and TRBJ2-7; 7 nucleotides agree with TRBD2. Trimming removed 4 bases from V and 6 bases from J; junction bases left unmatched: 3. This CDR3 is 12 amino acids long. Germline V gives CDR1 SGHAT, CDR2 FQDESV (reference sequence). The CDR3 DNA reads as TGTGCCAGCAGCTGGGGGGGGAGCGAGCAGTACTTC. Its translation is CASSWGGSEQYF.

Written as DNA, the CDR3 is TGTGCCAGCAGCTTGACAGGGCCGGGCGCTGAAGCTTTCTTT. Protein product: CASSLTGPGAEAFF. The chain uses TRBV7-6 and TRBJ1-1; 7 bases align to TRBD1. CDR3 length equals 14 residues. The germline V gene encodes CDR1 SGHVS and CDR2 FNYEAQ. Trimming at V came to 3 bases and at J to 6 bases, leaving 7 bases not matched to a gene.

V is TRBV5-1 and J is TRBJ2-7; 10 bases map to TRBD1. Germline CDR1 is SGHRS and CDR2 is YFSETQ. This CDR3 contains 15 residues. The junction had 8 bases not matched to a gene; V was cut back by 4 bases and J by 4 bases. The CDR3 DNA reads as TGCGCCAGCAGCCCCGGGGACAGGGGTCTGTACGAGCAGTACTTC. Its protein is CASSPGDRGLYEQYF. Combining the CDR3 with reference TRBV5-1 and TRBJ2-7 gives the whole variable domain KAGVTQTPRYLIKTRGQQVTLSCSPISGHRSVSWYQQTPGQGLQFLFEYFSETQRNKGNFPGRFSGRQFSNSRSEMNVSTLELGDSALYLCASSPGDRGLYEQYFGPGTRLTVT.

This sequence joins TRBV28 and TRBJ2-2, with 7 nucleotides matching TRBD1. The CDR3 is made up of 14 amino acids. Germline V gene data show CDR1 as MDHEN and CDR2 as SYDVKM. J was trimmed by 4 bases and V by 6 bases; bases with no gene match: 5. Here the CDR3 reads CASSQTGTTGELFF. CDR3 sequence (DNA): TGTGCCAGCAGCCAGACAGGGACCACCGGGGAGCTGTTTTTT. The complete variable domain, with remaining parts taken from reference TRBV28 and TRBJ2-2, reads DVKVTQSSRYLVKRTGEKVFLECVQDMDHENMFWYRQDPGLGLRLIYFSYDVKMKEKGDIPEGYSVSREKKERFSLILESASTNQTSMYLCASSQTGTTGELFFGEGSRLTVL.